What follows are 2 T cell receptor beta chains derived from one specimen sequenced in a study of T cell clusters in autoimmune cytopenias. TRB rearrangements were amplified by touch-down multiplex PCR with mixed TRB-A/B primers. One entry per CDR3 protein, without DNA, is what TCRdb gives after re-calling the multiplex PCR reads. This repertoire includes about 5,900 distinct CDR3 sequences. Roughly 38,000 genome equivalents of blood DNA were amplified for TRB. Sequenced material: peripheral blood. These TCRs come from a human donor with an autoimmune cytopenia or autoimmune hepatitis (not recorded which).

This clonotype is identified as medium-sized from frequency. The gene calls are TRBV5-1 and TRBJ2-2; the TCRdb call, TRBD2, lacks DNA for checking. There are 16 residues in the CDR3. Germline CDR1 is SGHRS and CDR2 is YFSETQ. This CDR3 is CASSVGLAGAFGELFF.

This chain uses TRBV29-1 with TRBJ1-4; TCRdb names TRBD1, which stays unverified in the absence of DNA. The V gene's germline CDR1 is SQVTM and CDR2 ANQGSEA. This CDR3 is 15 amino acids long. The CDR3 reads CSVGTGFATNEKLFF.